The rows below give T cell receptor beta chains drawn from one sample of a study of spatial heterogeneity in lung cancer. Each CDR3 protein gets one entry after TCRdb re-called the 5' RACE reads with MiXCR. The sample yields nearly 80,000 distinct CDR3 sequences, 8% seen once. The sample was PBMCs, taken at surgery. These receptors were collected from a male donor with early-stage non-small cell lung cancer. Both conserved end residues are part of each CDR3. D genes are given only for firm matches. Where a row states a size, it is once, few, many or the class of an expanded clone; other rows omit it.

TRBJ2-1 15 . TRBV12-3/TRBV12-4 . TGTGCCACCTTGCCCGACTCACGCTCCTACAATGAGCAGTTCTTC CATLPDSRSYNEQFF
TRBJ2-3 16 . TRBV7-2 . TGTGCCAGCAGCCCCCCCGGGACGGAGTTTGGGAGTACGCAGTATTTT CASSPPGTEFGSTQYF
TRBJ1-1 14 . TRBV2 . TGTGCCAGCATTCGGGCATATAACCACCCTGAAGCTTTCTTT CASIRAYNHPEAFF
TRBJ2-4 15 TRBD2 TRBV7-9 few TGTGCCAGCAGCTTAGGCGGGACTAGTCTTAACATTCAGTACTTC CASSLGGTSLNIQYF
TRBJ1-1 14 . TRBV27 . TGTGCCAGCAGTTTCGGTCCAACGAACACTGAAGCTTTCTTT CASSFGPTNTEAFF
TRBJ2-3 15 TRBD1 TRBV29-1 many TGCAGCGTGGCCAAGGGGGCGGCCTTCACAGATACGCAGTATTTT CSVAKGAAFTDTQYF
TRBJ2-3 16 . TRBV29-1 few TGCAGCGTCGCCTCTGGAAGGGGCTCCCGCACAGATACGCAGTATTTT CSVASGRGSRTDTQYF
TRBJ1-6 13 . TRBV6-6 few TGTGCCAGCAAGACTACAGGGAATTCACCCCTCCACTTT CASKTTGNSPLHF
TRBJ2-2 17 TRBD1 TRBV24-1 few TGTGCCACCAGTGATTTCCGACAGGGGCCCAACACCGGGGAGCTGTTTTTT CATSDFRQGPNTGELFF
TRBJ1-6 15 TRBD1 TRBV7-8 . TGTGCCAGCAGCTTATTCGGGACAGGAGATTCACCCCTCCACTTT CASSLFGTGDSPLHF
TRBJ2-1 16 TRBD2 TRBV3-1 few TGTGCCAGCAGGTTGCTAGCGGGCAGCTCCTACAATGAGCAGTTCTTC CASRLLAGSSYNEQFF
TRBJ1-1 15 . TRBV2 . TGTGCCAGCAGTGAAGGGACGCCAGCGAACACTGAAGCTTTCTTT CASSEGTPANTEAFF
TRBJ2-5 13 TRBD1 TRBV27 . TGTGCCAGCAGAGGACAGGGGCTAGAGACCCAGTACTTC CASRGQGLETQYF
TRBJ2-3 15 TRBD2 TRBV20-1 . TGCAGTGCCCCAGTGCTAGCGGGAGTTCCAGATACGCAGTATTTT CSAPVLAGVPDTQYF
TRBJ2-7 13 . TRBV20-1 many TGCAGTGGGAGAGGTCCAGCCTTGAGCGAGCAGTACTTC CSGRGPALSEQYF
TRBJ2-4 19 TRBD1 TRBV9 . TGTGCCAGCAGCGTACGGGACAGCGTATTTCCCCTAGCCAAAAACATTCAGTACTTC CASSVRDSVFPLAKNIQYF
TRBJ2-1 15 . TRBV11-2 many TGTGCCAGCAGCCCGGCCAGGTTTGCGTGGCATGAGCAGTTCTTC CASSPARFAWHEQFF
TRBJ1-2 14 . TRBV4-3 many TGCGCCAGCAGCCCCCAGGAAGCTAACTATGGCTACACCTTC CASSPQEANYGYTF
TRBJ1-1 15 . TRBV6-4 many TGTGCCAGCAGCCTAGGGTTGGGCTTGAACACTGAAGCTTTCTTT CASSLGLGLNTEAFF
TRBJ1-1 13 . TRBV2 few TGTGCCAGCAGTGGAAGGGAGTGGAGTGAAGCTTTCTTT CASSGREWSEAFF
TRBJ1-2 14 . TRBV9 many TGTGCCAGCAGCTTTGCACTACCGCCGAGAGGCTACACCTTC CASSFALPPRGYTF
TRBJ1-1 14 . TRBV5-1 . TGCGCCAGCAGCCGGGGAGAAATGAACACTGAAGCTTTCTTT CASSRGEMNTEAFF
TRBJ1-5 15 . TRBV21-1 . TGTGCCAGCAGCGTTATCCGCAGAGACAATCAGCCCCAGCATTTT CASSVIRRDNQPQHF
TRBJ2-7 14 TRBD1 TRBV7-2 few TGTGCCAGCAGCGGCCGGACAGGAGACTACGAGCAGTACTTC CASSGRTGDYEQYF
TRBJ1-3 15 . TRBV14 . TGTGCCAGCAGCCAAGATAGGGAGGCTGGAAACACCATATATTTT CASSQDREAGNTIYF
TRBJ2-4 18 TRBD1 TRBV19 once TGTGCCAGTAGTAGATCAACAGGGGGCGCAAGACCCAAAAACATTCAGTACTTC CASSRSTGGARPKNIQYF
TRBJ2-6 15 . TRBV5-1 many TGCGCCAGCAGCCCCGCGCCCTCTGGGGCCAACGTCCTGACTTTC CASSPAPSGANVLTF
TRBJ1-2 15 TRBD1 TRBV5-1 . TGCGCCAGCAGCCCCGGGACAGCTCTTAACTATGGCTACACCTTC CASSPGTALNYGYTF
TRBJ2-2 13 . TRBV12-3/TRBV12-4 few TGTGCCAGCAGTTCAACAGGATTAGGGGAGCTGTTTTTT CASSSTGLGELFF
TRBJ1-5 14 . TRBV7-9 many TGTGCCAGCAGCCCTCACAGGGAAATTCAGCCCCAGCATTTT CASSPHREIQPQHF
TRBJ2-3 16 TRBD1 TRBV19 many TGTGCCAGTAGTATGGGTGGGACAGGAGGGACAGATACGCAGTATTTT CASSMGGTGGTDTQYF
TRBJ2-5 13 . TRBV18 many TGTGCCAGCTCACCAGACAGGCAAGAGACCCAGTACTTC CASSPDRQETQYF
TRBJ2-3 15 TRBD1 TRBV5-1 many TGCGCCAGCAGCTTGGATGGGACAGCTACAGATACGCAGTATTTT CASSLDGTATDTQYF
TRBJ1-5 15 . TRBV12-3/TRBV12-4 few TGTGCCAGCAGTTTATCCGGGAATGGCAATCAGCCCCAGCATTTT CASSLSGNGNQPQHF
TRBJ2-1 16 . TRBV18 . TGTGCCAGCTCACCACCCGGGCAAAGGGTCTACAATGAGCAGTTCTTC CASSPPGQRVYNEQFF
TRBJ2-3 16 TRBD2 TRBV4-1 . TGCGCCAGCAGCAACCGACTAGCGGGGACCACAGATACGCAGTATTTT CASSNRLAGTTDTQYF
TRBJ2-3 13 . TRBV20-1 many TGCAGTCAATTCGCGGGGGCAGGGGATACGCAGTATTTT CSQFAGAGDTQYF
TRBJ1-5 13 . TRBV20-1 many TGCAGTGCTAAGACAGATAGCAATCAGCCCCAGCATTTT CSAKTDSNQPQHF
TRBJ2-7 13 TRBD1 TRBV29-1 many TGCAGCATCACGACAGGGGAGAACTACGAGCAGTACTTC CSITTGENYEQYF
TRBJ2-3 13 . TRBV12-3/TRBV12-4 many TGTGCCAGCGTCGCGACGGGCGCAGATACGCAGTATTTT CASVATGADTQYF
TRBJ1-1 15 TRBD1 TRBV7-9 few TGTGCCAGCAGCTCCCCGGACAGGGTGAACACTGAAGCTTTCTTT CASSSPDRVNTEAFF
TRBJ2-7 18 . TRBV14 . TGTGCCAGCAGCCCCCTACCCGCGGGGGCTTTCTCTACCTACGAGCAGTACTTC CASSPLPAGAFSTYEQYF
TRBJ2-2 15 . TRBV5-8 . TGTGCCAGCAGCGAGGTAGCGGCCTTCACCGGGGAGCTGTTTTTT CASSEVAAFTGELFF
TRBJ2-7 11 . TRBV20-1 few TGCAGTGCTAGCAGGGGTCACGAGCAGTACTTC CSASRGHEQYF
TRBJ2-5 13 . TRBV29-1 few TGCAGCGCTCCCCGGGACTTTCAAGAGACCCAGTACTTC CSAPRDFQETQYF
TRBJ1-2 12 . TRBV9 many TGTGCCAGCAGCGCAGGGTACTATGGCTACACCTTC CASSAGYYGYTF
TRBJ1-1 13 . TRBV12-3/TRBV12-4 few TGTGCCACGGCTACAGGGTATAACACTGAAGCTTTCTTT CATATGYNTEAFF
TRBJ1-1 15 TRBD1 TRBV6-1 many TGTGCCAGCAACCACCGGGACAGGGTGAACACTGAAGCTTTCTTT CASNHRDRVNTEAFF
TRBJ2-7 12 . TRBV11-3 . TGTGCCAGCAGCCTAGATACCTACGAGCAGTACTTC CASSLDTYEQYF
TRBJ1-4 16 TRBD1 TRBV5-1 many TGCGCCAGCAAAGGCGGGACAGGGGCCTTTAATGAAAAACTGTTTTTT CASKGGTGAFNEKLFF
TRBJ1-1 12 TRBD1 TRBV12-3/TRBV12-4 many TGTGCCAGCACCCAGGGGGGCGCTGAAGCTTTCTTT CASTQGGAEAFF
TRBJ2-1 15 TRBD2 TRBV6-2/TRBV6-3 many TGTGCCAGCAGCAGGACTAGCGGGAGGGACAATGAGCAGTTCTTC CASSRTSGRDNEQFF
TRBJ2-3 16 TRBD1 TRBV5-1 . TGCGCCAGCAGCCCGGGACAGGGTAGGGTCTCAGATACGCAGTATTTT CASSPGQGRVSDTQYF
TRBJ1-4 12 . TRBV20-1 many TGCAGTGGGGGAACATCTAATGAAAAACTGTTTTTT CSGGTSNEKLFF
TRBJ1-1 15 TRBD1 TRBV6-2/TRBV6-3 many TGTGCCAGCAAGCGGGACAGGGTACAGAACACTGAAGCTTTCTTT CASKRDRVQNTEAFF
TRBJ1-6 14 . TRBV19 many TGTGCCAGTAGTATAGGGTCCGGCGGGTCACCCCTCCACTTT CASSIGSGGSPLHF